This TCR beta chain originates from a study of blood T cell repertoires in COVID-19. The CDR3 contains 10 residues. Germline lookup yields CDR1 DFQATT and CDR2 SNEGSKA (reference sequence). The V end lost 6 bases, the J end lost 8 bases, and 10 bases lay between the germline ends. Per the authors' pipeline: Scientists estimated how many nucleated cells there were by amplifying reference gene primers. Sequencing used immunoSEQ multiplex PCR; TCRdb keeps in-frame clones, though not all of them. The V and J calls and clone size come from that table; D and trimming were worked out from the DNA. The repertoire holds about 380,000 clones, with roughly 85% as singletons.

The rearrangement uses TRBV20-1 and TRBJ1-2; no clear D gene. The TCR was taken from a woman aged 18-30 years with acute or convalescent COVID-19. Material: peripheral blood. Here the CDR3 reads CSALTGGYTF. The CDR3 DNA sequence: TGCAGTGCACTTACCGGGGGCTACACCTTC.